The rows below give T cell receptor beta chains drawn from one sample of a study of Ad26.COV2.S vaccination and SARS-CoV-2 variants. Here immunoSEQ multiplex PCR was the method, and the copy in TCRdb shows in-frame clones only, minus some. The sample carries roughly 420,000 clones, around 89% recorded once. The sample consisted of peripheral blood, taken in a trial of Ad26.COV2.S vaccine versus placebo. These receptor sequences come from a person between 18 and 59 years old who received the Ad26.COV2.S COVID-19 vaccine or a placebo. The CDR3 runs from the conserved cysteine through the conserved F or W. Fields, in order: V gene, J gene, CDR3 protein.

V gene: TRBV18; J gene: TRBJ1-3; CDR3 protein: CASSPSGGSAGNTIYF
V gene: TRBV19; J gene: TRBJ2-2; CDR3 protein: CASSTGLANTGELFF
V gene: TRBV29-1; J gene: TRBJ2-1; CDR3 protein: CSVEDLYRLNEQFF
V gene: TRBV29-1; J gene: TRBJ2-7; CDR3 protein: CSVEGLASGDYEQYF
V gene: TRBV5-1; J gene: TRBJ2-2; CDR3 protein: CASSRGQGTGELFF
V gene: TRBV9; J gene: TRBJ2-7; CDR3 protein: CASSVGPTAYEQYF
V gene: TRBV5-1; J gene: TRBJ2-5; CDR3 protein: CASSGTSGVQETQYF
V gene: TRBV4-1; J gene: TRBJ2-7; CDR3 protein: CASSQADIYGGQYF
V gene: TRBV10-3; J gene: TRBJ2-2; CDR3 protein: CAIRSTGKITGELFF
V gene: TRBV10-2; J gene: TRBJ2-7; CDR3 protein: CASSPGTSGGYEQYF
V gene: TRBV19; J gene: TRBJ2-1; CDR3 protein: CASSILGPGSGNEQFF
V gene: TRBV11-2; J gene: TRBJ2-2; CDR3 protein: CASSLLQGATGELFF
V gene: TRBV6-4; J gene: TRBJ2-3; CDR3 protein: CASSDLGESSTDTQYF
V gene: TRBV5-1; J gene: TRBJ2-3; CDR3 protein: CASSLELAGAADTQYF
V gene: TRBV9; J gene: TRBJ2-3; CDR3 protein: CASSVAAGRDTDTQYF
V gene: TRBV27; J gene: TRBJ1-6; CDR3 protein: CASSRSPPTLSNSPLHF
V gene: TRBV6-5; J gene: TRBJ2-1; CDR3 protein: CASMFRDVRSNEQFF
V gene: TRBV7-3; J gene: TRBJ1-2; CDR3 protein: CASSRKGIHGYTF
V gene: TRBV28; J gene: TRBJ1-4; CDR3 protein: CASRNRQGIGEKLFF
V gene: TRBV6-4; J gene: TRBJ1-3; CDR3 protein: CASSDSRDRGCSGNTIYF
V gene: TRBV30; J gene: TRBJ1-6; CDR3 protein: CAWGTRRDSPLHF
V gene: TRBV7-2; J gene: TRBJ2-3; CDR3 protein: CASSLTGGRDTQYF
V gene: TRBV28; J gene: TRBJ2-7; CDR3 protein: CASRSSPGGLFWSYEQYF
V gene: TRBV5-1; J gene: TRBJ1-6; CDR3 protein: CASQGTGGNSPLHF
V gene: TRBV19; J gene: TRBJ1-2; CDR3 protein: CASSPLDREGRGYTF
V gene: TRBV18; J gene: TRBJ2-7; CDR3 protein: CASSPPRRRGSYEQYF
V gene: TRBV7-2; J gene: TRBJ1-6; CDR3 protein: CASSLDDSPLHF
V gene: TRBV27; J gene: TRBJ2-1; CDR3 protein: CASSRLRIQGGEQFF
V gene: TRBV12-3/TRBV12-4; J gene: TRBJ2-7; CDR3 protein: CASSAGGSYEQYF
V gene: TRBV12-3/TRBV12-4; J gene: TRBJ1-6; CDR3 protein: CASSPTSWALHF
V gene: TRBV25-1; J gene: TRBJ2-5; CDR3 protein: CASSRPSGETQYF
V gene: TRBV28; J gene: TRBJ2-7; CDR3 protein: CASSDTGTGLYEQYF
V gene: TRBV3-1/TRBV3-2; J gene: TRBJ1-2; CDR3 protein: CASSQEASRFGYTF
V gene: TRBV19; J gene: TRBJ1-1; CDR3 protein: CASSKDREAFF
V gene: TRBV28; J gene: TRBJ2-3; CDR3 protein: CASGPGLAGNTQYF
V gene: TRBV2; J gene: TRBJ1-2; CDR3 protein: CASSEGRGHYGYTF
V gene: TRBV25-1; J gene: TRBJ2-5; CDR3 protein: CASSESRGREETQYF
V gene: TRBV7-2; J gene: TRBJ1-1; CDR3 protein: CASSLAPTTEAFF
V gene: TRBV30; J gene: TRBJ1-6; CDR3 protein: CAWDRALNSPLHF
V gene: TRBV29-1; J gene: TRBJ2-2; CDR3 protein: CSVIQGDTGELFF
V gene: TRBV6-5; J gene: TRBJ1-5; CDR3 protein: CASTWGSRNQPQHF
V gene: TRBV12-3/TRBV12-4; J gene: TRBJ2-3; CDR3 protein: CASRGTTDTQYF
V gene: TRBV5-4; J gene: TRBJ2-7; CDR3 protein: CASSWGGYYEQYF
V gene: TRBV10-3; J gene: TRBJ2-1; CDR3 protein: CAISSTSWVF
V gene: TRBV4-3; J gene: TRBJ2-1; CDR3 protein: CASSQDLQGGNEQFF
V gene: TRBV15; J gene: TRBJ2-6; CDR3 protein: CATSARDTGANVLTF
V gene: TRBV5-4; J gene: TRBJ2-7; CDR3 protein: CASSLEIGSYEQYF
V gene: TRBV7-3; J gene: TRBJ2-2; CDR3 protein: CASSRSIGPGELFF
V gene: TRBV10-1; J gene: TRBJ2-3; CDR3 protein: CASSLGGVTQYF
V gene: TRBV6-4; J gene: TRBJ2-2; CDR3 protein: CASSRTGTGAFPGELFF
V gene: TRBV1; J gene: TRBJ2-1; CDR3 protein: CTSSRQAGGQGNEQFF
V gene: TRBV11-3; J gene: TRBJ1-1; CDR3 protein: CASSLDWRAEAFF
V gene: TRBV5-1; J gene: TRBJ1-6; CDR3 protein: CASSLGVKGSGSPLHF
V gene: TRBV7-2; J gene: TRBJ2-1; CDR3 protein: CASSREGSGGGYNEQFF
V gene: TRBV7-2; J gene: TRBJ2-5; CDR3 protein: CASSLARGGETQYF
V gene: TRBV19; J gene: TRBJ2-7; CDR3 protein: CASRLRTEQTYEQYF
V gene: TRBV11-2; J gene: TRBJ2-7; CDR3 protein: CASSFEAGAYEQYF